This entry lists 18 T cell receptor beta chains sequenced from one sample in a study of early stage breast cancer tumors. The table came from immunoSEQ multiplex PCR; TCRdb's copy has only in-frame clones and leaves some out. The table lists about 53,000 clones, just over 90% of them singletons. Sequencing was done on a sample of blood. These receptors were obtained from a person aged 70 to 80 with breast cancer.

This chain connects TRBV10-3 to TRBJ1-4, with D possibly being TRBD1 (5 bases). The germline V and J ends were trimmed by 2 bases and 5 bases, with 9 bases remaining between them. The CDR3 is 14 amino acids. Per germline, CDR1 ENHRY and CDR2 SYGVKD. DNA for the CDR3: TGTGCCATCAGTGAGGGGACTGCGAATGAAAAACTGTTTTTT. It codes for CAISEGTANEKLFF.

This clone is a singleton in its sample. The chain couples TRBV5-6 to TRBJ2-7; 11 nucleotides agree with TRBD1. Germline V lookup: CDR1 SGHDT, CDR2 YYEEEE. J lost 3 bases, V lost 1 base, and 9 bases had no gene match. The CDR3 loop spans 17 amino acids. This chain's CDR3 is CASSLMGPGTGGYEQYF. The CDR3 region has the DNA TGTGCCAGCAGCTTGATGGGGCCCGGGACAGGGGGCTACGAGCAGTACTTC.

This sequence joins TRBV19 and TRBJ2-7; 11 nucleotides match TRBD2. This CDR3 has 15 amino acids. Trimming at V came to 5 bases and at J to 4 bases, leaving 7 bases not matched to a gene. From germline, CDR1 is LNHDA and CDR2 SQIVND (reference sequence). The CDR3: CASSASGTSGYEQYF. The CDR3 region has the DNA TGTGCCAGTAGTGCCTCCGGGACTAGCGGTTACGAGCAGTACTTC. Based on the CDR3 plus reference TRBV19 and TRBJ2-7, the full variable domain is DGGITQSPKYLFRKEGQNVTLSCEQNLNHDAMYWYRQDPGQGLRLIYYSQIVNDFQKGDIAEGYSVSREKKESFPLTVTSAQKNPTAFYLCASSASGTSGYEQYFGPGTRLTVT.

The V gene is TRBV4-1, the J gene TRBJ1-5; tentatively, D is TRBD1 (6 bases). With 1 base removed from V and 6 bases from J, the gap between germline ends came to 13 bases. Germline-derived CDR1 and CDR2 are MGHRA and YSYEKL. CDR3 length: 15 amino acids. The CDR3 loop is CASSQAGGDGQPQHF. The CDR3 nucleotides read TGCGCCAGCAGCCAAGCTGGGGGCGATGGTCAGCCCCAGCATTTT.

This rearrangement joins TRBV19 to TRBJ1-2, with 8 bases that match TRBD1. This CDR3 has 15 amino acids. The J segment lost 4 bases and the V segment lost 4 bases, leaving 8 bases of the junction unmatched. Per germline, CDR1 LNHDA and CDR2 SQIVND (reference sequence). The CDR3 protein is CASSRETGERYGYTF. CDR3 nucleotides: TGTGCCAGTAGTAGGGAGACAGGGGAACGCTATGGCTACACCTTC.

This chain connects TRBV7-9 to TRBJ2-7, with unresolved D. CDR1 and CDR2 from the germline V gene are SEHNR and FQNEAQ (reference sequence). This CDR3 contains 13 residues. V lost 4 bases, J lost 0 bases, and 7 bases lay in between. This chain's CDR3 is CASSSWSSYEQYF. DNA for the CDR3: TGTGCCAGCAGCTCCTGGAGCTCCTACGAGCAGTACTTC.

The chain employs TRBV7-9 and TRBJ1-4, with 7 bases matching TRBD1. The CDR3 consists of 15 residues. Trimming at V came to 4 bases and at J to 4 bases, leaving 6 bases not matched to a gene. Germline V gene lookup returns CDR1 SEHNR and CDR2 FQNEAQ (reference sequence). The DNA for the CDR3 is TGTGCCAGCAGCTCCTACAGGGGTCTTAATGAAAAACTGTTTTTT. This gives the protein CASSSYRGLNEKLFF.

This clone came up once. The V call is TRBV11-3, the J call TRBJ2-2, with a possible D match to TRBD1 (6 bases). The CDR3 is 15 amino acids. In germline, CDR1 is SGHNT, CDR2 YENEEA. V was shortened by 7 bases and J by 1 base, with 13 bases between the two germline ends. The CDR3 nucleotides read TGTGCCAGCACCCATCAAGGGGGGAACACCGGGGAGCTGTTTTTT. Encoded protein: CASTHQGGNTGELFF.

The chain links TRBV6-5 to TRBJ1-4; no definite D call. The CDR3 length is 12 residues. The germline gives CDR1 MNHEY, CDR2 SVGAGI. The germline V and J ends were trimmed by 6 bases and 5 bases, with 7 bases remaining between them. CDR3 region: CASRGGNEKLFF. The CDR3 coding sequence is TGTGCCAGCAGAGGAGGGAATGAAAAACTGTTTTTT.

This clone has a single count. CDR3 sequence reads: CASSLRDRANTEAFF. CDR3 coding DNA: TGTGCCAGCAGTCTGCGGGACAGGGCGAACACTGAAGCTTTCTTT. The chain is built from TRBV6-6 and TRBJ1-1; 9 nucleotides line up with TRBD1. This CDR3 spans 15 amino acids. The J segment lost 1 base and the V segment lost 5 bases, leaving 5 bases of the junction unmatched. CDR1 is MNHNY and CDR2 is SVGAGI in the germline V gene (reference sequence).

The chain joins TRBV5-1 to TRBJ1-5; D remains ambiguous. This CDR3 has 14 amino acids. V was trimmed by 0 bases and J by 8 bases, leaving 12 bases between them. Looked up from germline, CDR1 is SGHRS and CDR2 is YFSETQ. CDR3 DNA: TGCGCCAGCAGCTTGGCGGCGGGGAGGGAGCCCCAGCATTTT. It encodes CASSLAAGREPQHF.

CDR3 sequence: CASAPYSGMVYEQYF. Here the CDR3 DNA reads TGTGCCAGCGCCCCCTATAGCGGGATGGTGTACGAGCAGTACTTC. V and J are TRBV11-3 and TRBJ2-7, with TRBD2 identical over 8 bases. Unmatched junction bases numbered 13, after V lost 8 bases and J lost 4 bases. The CDR3 length is 15 residues. From germline, CDR1 is SGHNT and CDR2 YENEEA.

CDR3 protein: CAISESTGQAFF. The CDR3 DNA reads TGTGCCATCAGTGAGTCGACAGGGCAAGCTTTCTTT. The rearrangement joins TRBV10-3 to TRBJ1-1, with 7 bases identical to TRBD1. The CDR3 has 12 residues. Germline V lookup: CDR1 ENHRY, CDR2 SYGVKD. Germline trimming cut 0 bases from V and 9 bases from J; bases unmatched to any gene: 1.

The rearrangement joins TRBV10-3 to TRBJ2-3, with D uncertain. V lost 3 bases, J lost 0 bases, and 10 bases lay in between. The germline V gene encodes CDR1 ENHRY and CDR2 SYGVKD. This CDR3 comprises 15 residues. CDR3 protein: CAISDLRGSTDTQYF. The CDR3 DNA sequence: TGTGCCATCAGTGACCTTAGAGGAAGCACAGATACGCAGTATTTT.

This clone was found once. At one end, the junction sequence differs from germline, possibly due to a read error. The rearrangement joins TRBV7-7 to TRBJ2-2, with unresolved D. Germline V CDR1 and CDR2: SSHAT, FNYEAQ (reference sequence). The CDR3 has 14 residues. This CDR3 reads CASSLAARAGELFF. The CDR3 DNA reads TGTGCTAGCAGCTTAGCCGCGCGTGCCGGGGAGCTGTTTTTT.

The V gene is TRBV9, the J gene TRBJ2-2, with 8 bases matching TRBD1. CDR1 and CDR2 from the germline V gene are SGDLS and YYNGEE. The J segment lost 4 bases and the V segment lost 4 bases, leaving 6 bases of the junction unmatched. This CDR3 is built from 15 residues. CDR3 sequence reads: CASSLSTGVTGELFF. The CDR3 DNA reads as TGTGCCAGCAGCCTTTCGACAGGGGTCACCGGGGAGCTGTTTTTT. The full variable domain, completed using reference TRBV9 and TRBJ2-2, is DSGVTQTPKHLITATGQRVTLRCSPRSGDLSVYWYQQSLDQGLQFLIQYYNGEERAKGNILERFSAQQFPDLHSELNLSSLELGDSALYFCASSLSTGVTGELFFGEGSRLTVL.

The chain is built from TRBV15 and TRBJ2-3; no definite D call. The V gene's germline CDR1 is LNHNV and CDR2 YYDKDF (reference sequence). The V end was cut by 3 bases, the J end by 6 bases, with 13 bases between. The CDR3 totals 14 residues. The DNA of the CDR3 is TGTGCCACCAGCAGCCCCTACCCGTCCGATACGCAGTATTTT. As protein: CATSSPYPSDTQYF. Supplemented by reference TRBV15 and TRBJ2-3, the full variable domain reads DAMVIQNPRYQVTQFGKPVTLSCSQTLNHNVMYWYQQKSSQAPKLLFHYYDKDFNNEADTPDNFQSRRPNTSFCFLDIRSPGLGDTAMYLCATSSPYPSDTQYFGPGTRLTVL.

This sequence joins TRBV7-2 and TRBJ2-7; D unclear. Between the trimmed V and J ends, which lost 5 bases and 2 bases, there was a span of 13 bases. The germline gives CDR1 SGHTA, CDR2 FQGNSA. The CDR3 covers 14 residues. The CDR3 protein is CASSIMGATYEQYF. The CDR3 DNA is TGTGCCAGCAGCATTATGGGCGCAACCTACGAGCAGTACTTC.